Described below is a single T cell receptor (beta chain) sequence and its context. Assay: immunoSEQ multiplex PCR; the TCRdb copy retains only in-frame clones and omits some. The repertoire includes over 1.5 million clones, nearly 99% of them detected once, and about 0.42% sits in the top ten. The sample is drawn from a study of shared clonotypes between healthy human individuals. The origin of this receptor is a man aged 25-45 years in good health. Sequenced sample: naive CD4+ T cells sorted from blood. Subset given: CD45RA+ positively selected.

The CDR3 is CASSLRQSQETQYF. The CDR3 nucleotides read TGTGCCAGCAGCTTAAGGCAGTCCCAAGAGACCCAGTACTTC. The J gene is TRBJ2-5, the V gene TRBV7-9; D remains unclear. Trimming pared 2 bases from V and 1 base from J, leaving 8 bases between. Germline V gives CDR1 SEHNR, CDR2 FQNEAQ (reference sequence). The CDR3 runs to 14 residues.